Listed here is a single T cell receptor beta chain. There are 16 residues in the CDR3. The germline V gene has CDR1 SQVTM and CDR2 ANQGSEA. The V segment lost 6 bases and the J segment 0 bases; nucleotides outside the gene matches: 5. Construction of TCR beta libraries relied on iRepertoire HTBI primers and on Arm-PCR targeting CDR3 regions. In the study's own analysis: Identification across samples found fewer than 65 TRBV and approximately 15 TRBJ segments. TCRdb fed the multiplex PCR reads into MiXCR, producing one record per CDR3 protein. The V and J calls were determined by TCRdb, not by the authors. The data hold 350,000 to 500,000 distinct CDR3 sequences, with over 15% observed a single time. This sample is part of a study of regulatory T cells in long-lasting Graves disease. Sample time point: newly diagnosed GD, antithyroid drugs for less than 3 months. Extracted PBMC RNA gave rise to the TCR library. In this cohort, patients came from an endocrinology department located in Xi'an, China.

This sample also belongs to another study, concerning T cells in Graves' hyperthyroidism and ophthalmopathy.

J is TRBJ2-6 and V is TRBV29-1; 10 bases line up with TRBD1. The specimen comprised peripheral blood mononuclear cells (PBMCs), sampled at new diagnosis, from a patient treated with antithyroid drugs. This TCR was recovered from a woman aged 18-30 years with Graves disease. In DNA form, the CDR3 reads TGCAGCGTGTGGACAGGGGGGAACTCTGGGGCCAACGTCCTGACTTTC. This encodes CSVWTGGNSGANVLTF.